Each of the 5 T cell receptor beta chains below was sequenced from the same sample in a study of T cells in Graves' hyperthyroidism and ophthalmopathy. RNA transcripts were the template for amplifying TCR beta CDR3 regions. Initially, a first-round RT-PCR of the TCR CDR3 employed the HTBI primer set. From the multiplex PCR reads, TCRdb called clonotypes with MiXCR, one entry per CDR3 protein. This table holds roughly 840,000 distinct CDR3 sequences, around 38% found once. The sequenced sample was blood. The receptors were gathered from a man between 18 and 29 years old with Graves' hyperthyroidism.

The chain carries TRBV5-1 and TRBJ2-7; D may be TRBD2 (5 bases). Germline V gene data show CDR1 as SGHRS and CDR2 as YFSETQ. The CDR3 covers 14 residues. V lost 6 bases and J lost 0, with 13 bases in between. As DNA, the CDR3 is TGCGCCAGCAAGAGCGGTTCCTACTCCTACGAGCAGTACTTC. This sequence encodes CASKSGSYSYEQYF.

J is TRBJ2-7 and V is TRBV12-3 or TRBV12-4; 8 positions match TRBD1. V trimming: 7 bases; J trimming: 5 bases; junction bases outside the gene matches: 10. The CDR3 is made up of 14 amino acids. In nucleotides, the CDR3 is TGTGCCAGCACTCTTGGACAGGGTGGGGACGAGCAGTACTTC. Protein product: CASTLGQGGDEQYF.

This chain uses TRBV19 with TRBJ1-1; 10 bases fit TRBD1. The length of the CDR3 is 18 residues. Germline V gene data show CDR1 as LNHDA and CDR2 as SQIVND (reference sequence). The ends lost 0 bases at V and 4 bases at J; junction bases unmatched: 11. DNA for the CDR3: TGTGCCAGTAGTATAGATTCTTGGTATCGGACAGGGGGCACTGAAGCTTTCTTT. Protein sequence: CASSIDSWYRTGGTEAFF.

This clonotype occurred many times. This chain links TRBV29-1 with TRBJ1-4, with 8 bases lining up with TRBD1. This CDR3 spans 12 amino acids. J gave up 11 bases and V 8 bases, and 10 bases lay outside the gene matches. Germline lookup yields CDR1 SQVTM and CDR2 ANQGSEA. DNA for the CDR3: TGCAGCCTCTGGACAGGGTACCCTAAACTGTTTTTT. It is translated as CSLWTGYPKLFF.

Only a few counts were recorded for this clonotype. The rearrangement joins TRBV11-3 to TRBJ1-2; no firm D call. This CDR3 contains 12 residues. Germline V gene lookup returns CDR1 SGHNT and CDR2 YENEEA. Trimming shortened V by 5 bases and J by 7 bases, and 11 bases separated the two germline ends. The chain's CDR3 is CASSAGGVGYTF. CDR3 DNA: TGTGCCAGCAGCGCGGGCGGGGTTGGCTACACCTTC.